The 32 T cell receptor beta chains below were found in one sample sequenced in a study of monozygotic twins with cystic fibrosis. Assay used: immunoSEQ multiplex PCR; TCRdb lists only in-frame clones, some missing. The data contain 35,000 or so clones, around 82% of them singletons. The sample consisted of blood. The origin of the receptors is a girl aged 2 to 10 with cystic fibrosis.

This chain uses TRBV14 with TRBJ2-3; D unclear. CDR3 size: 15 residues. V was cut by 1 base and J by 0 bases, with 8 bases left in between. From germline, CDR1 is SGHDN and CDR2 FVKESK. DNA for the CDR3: TGTGCCAGCAGCCAAGTCGCAGCTAGCACAGATACGCAGTATTTT. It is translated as CASSQVAASTDTQYF.

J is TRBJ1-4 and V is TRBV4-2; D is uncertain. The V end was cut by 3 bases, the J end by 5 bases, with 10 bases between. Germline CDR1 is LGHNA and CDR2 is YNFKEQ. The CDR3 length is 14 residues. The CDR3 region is CASSQGLGNEKLFF. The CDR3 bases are TGTGCCAGCAGCCAGGGGTTGGGAAATGAAAAACTGTTTTTT.

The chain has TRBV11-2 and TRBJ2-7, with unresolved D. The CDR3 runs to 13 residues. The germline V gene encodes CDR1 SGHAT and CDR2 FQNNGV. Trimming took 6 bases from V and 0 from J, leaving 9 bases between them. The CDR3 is CASRPVVSYEQYF. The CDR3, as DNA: TGTGCCAGCAGACCAGTAGTCTCCTACGAGCAGTACTTC.

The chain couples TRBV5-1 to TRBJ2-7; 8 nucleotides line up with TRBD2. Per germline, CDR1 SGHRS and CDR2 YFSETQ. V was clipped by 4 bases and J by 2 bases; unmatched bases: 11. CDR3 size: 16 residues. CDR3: CASSISSGGTTYEQYF. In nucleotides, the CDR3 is TGCGCCAGCAGCATATCGAGCGGGGGCACAACCTACGAGCAGTACTTC.

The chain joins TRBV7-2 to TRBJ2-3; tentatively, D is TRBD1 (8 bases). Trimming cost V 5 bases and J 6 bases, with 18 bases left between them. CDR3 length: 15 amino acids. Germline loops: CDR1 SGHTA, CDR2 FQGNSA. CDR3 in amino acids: CASSHSGQGGDTQYF. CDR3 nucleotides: TGTGCCAGCAGCCACAGCGGACAGGGAGGGGATACGCAGTATTTT. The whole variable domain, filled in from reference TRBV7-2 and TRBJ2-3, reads GAGVSQSPSNKVTEKGKDVELRCDPISGHTALYWYRQSLGQGLEFLIYFQGNSAPDKSGLPSDRFSAERTGGSVSTLTIQRTQQEDSAVYLCASSHSGQGGDTQYFGPGTRLTVL.

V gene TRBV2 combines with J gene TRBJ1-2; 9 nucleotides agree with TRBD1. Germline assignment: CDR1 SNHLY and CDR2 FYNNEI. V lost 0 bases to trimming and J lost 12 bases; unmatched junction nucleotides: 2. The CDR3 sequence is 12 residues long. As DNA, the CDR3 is TGTGCCAGCAGTGAAGCGGGACAGGGCCACACCTTC. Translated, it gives CASSEAGQGHTF.

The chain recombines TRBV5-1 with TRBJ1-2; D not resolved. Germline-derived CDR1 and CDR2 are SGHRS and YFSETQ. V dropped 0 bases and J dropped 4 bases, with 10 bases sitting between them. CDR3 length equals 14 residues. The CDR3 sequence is CASSLDLSTYGYTF. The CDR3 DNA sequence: TGCGCCAGCAGCTTGGATCTGAGCACCTATGGCTACACCTTC.

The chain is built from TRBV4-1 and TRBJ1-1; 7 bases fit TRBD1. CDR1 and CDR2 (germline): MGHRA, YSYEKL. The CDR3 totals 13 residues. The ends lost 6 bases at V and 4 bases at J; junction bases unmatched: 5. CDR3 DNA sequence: TGCGCCAGCAGTCGACAGGGTATCACTGAAGCTTTCTTT. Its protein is CASSRQGITEAFF.

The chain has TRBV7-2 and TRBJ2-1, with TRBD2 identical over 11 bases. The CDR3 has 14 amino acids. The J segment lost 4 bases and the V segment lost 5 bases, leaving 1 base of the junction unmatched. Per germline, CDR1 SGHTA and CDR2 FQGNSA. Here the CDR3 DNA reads TGTGCCAGCAGCAGACTAGCGGGGTACAATGAGCAGTTCTTC. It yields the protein CASSRLAGYNEQFF.

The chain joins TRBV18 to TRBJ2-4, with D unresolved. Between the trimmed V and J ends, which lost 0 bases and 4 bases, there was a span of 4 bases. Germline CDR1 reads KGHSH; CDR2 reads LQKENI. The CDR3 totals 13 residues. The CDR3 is CASSPPTKNIQYF. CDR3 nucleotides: TGTGCCAGCTCACCACCGACAAAAAACATTCAGTACTTC.

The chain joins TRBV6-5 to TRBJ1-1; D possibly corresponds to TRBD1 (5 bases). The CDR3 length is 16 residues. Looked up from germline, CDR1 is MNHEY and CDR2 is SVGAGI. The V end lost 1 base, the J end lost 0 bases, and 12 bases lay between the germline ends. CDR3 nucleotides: TGTGCCAGCAGTTACTATCGGCAGGGCCTGAACACTGAAGCTTTCTTT. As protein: CASSYYRQGLNTEAFF.

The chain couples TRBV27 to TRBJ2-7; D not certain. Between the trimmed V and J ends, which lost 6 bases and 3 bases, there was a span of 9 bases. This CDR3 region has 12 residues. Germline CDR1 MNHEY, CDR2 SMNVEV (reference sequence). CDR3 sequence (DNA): TGTGCCAGCAGGGACCTTCACTACGAGCAGTACTTC. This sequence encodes CASRDLHYEQYF.

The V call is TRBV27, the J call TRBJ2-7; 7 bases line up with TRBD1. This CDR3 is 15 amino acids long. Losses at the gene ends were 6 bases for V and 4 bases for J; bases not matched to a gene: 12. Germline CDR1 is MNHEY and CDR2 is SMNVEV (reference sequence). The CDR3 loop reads CASSPKSTGRYEQYF. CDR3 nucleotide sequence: TGTGCCAGCAGCCCAAAATCGACAGGGCGGTACGAGCAGTACTTC.

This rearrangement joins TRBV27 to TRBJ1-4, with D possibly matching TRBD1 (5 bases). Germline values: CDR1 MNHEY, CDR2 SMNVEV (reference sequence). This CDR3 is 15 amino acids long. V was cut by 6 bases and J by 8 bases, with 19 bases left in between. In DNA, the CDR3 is TGTGCCAGCAGCACACCCCGGGACCCCGTCGAAAAACTGTTTTTT. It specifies CASSTPRDPVEKLFF.

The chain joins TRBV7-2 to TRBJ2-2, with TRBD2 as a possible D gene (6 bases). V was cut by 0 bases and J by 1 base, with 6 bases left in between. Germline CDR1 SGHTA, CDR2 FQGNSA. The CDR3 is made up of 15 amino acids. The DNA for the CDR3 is TGTGCCAGCAGCTTAGCGGGGGGGAACACCGGGGAGCTGTTTTTT. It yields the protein CASSLAGGNTGELFF. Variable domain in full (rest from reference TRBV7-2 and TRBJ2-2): GAGVSQSPSNKVTEKGKDVELRCDPISGHTALYWYRQSLGQGLEFLIYFQGNSAPDKSGLPSDRFSAERTGGSVSTLTIQRTQQEDSAVYLCASSLAGGNTGELFFGEGSRLTVL.

CDR3 DNA sequence: TGTGCCAGCAGCGTATCAGGGGCTGTGGGCTATGGCTACACCTTC. Amino acid sequence: CASSVSGAVGYGYTF. The chain is built from TRBV9 and TRBJ1-2, with D maybe TRBD1 (6 bases). CDR3 length: 15 residues. Trimming took 1 base from V and 4 from J, leaving 14 bases between them. The V gene's germline CDR1 is SGDLS and CDR2 YYNGEE.

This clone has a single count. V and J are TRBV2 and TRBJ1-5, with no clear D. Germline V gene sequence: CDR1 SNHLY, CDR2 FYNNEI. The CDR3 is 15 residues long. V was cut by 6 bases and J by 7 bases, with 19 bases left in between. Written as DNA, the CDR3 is TGTGCCAGCAGGGCCGCCTCGGCCGGCAGGCAGCCCCAGCATTTT. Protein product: CASRAASAGRQPQHF. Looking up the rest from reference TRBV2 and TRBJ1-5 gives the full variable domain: EPEVTQTPSHQVTQMGQEVILRCVPISNHLYFYWYRQILGQKVEFLVSFYNNEISEKSEIFDDQFSVERPDGSNFTLKIRSTKLEDSAMYFCASRAASAGRQPQHFGDGTRLSIL.

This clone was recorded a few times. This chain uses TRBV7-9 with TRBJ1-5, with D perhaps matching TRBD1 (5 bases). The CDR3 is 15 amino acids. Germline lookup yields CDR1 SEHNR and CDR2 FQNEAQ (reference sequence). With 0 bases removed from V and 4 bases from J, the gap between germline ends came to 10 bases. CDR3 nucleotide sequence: TGTGCCAGCAGCTTAGCCGGGGGTGGGAATCAGCCCCAGCATTTT. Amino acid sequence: CASSLAGGGNQPQHF. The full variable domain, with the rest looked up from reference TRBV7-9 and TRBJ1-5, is DTGVSQNPRHKITKRGQNVTFRCDPISEHNRLYWYRQTLGQGPEFLTYFQNEAQLEKSRLLSDRFSAERPKGSFSTLEIQRTEQGDSAMYLCASSLAGGGNQPQHFGDGTRLSIL.

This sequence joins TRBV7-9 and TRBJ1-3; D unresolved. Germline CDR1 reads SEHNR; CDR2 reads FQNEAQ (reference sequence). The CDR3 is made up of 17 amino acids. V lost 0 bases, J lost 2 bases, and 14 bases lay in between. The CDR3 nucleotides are TGTGCCAGCAGCTTAGCGGGGAGGGAAAGACCTGGAAACACCATATATTTT. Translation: CASSLAGRERPGNTIYF.

The DNA for the CDR3 is TGTGCCTGGAGTTTGGGGACAGGGGGCGCGGATACGCAGTATTTT. Its protein is CAWSLGTGGADTQYF. The V and J genes are TRBV30 and TRBJ2-3; 12 nucleotides line up with TRBD1. Germline V gives CDR1 GTSNPN, CDR2 SVGIG (reference sequence). The V gene end was trimmed by 2 bases and the J gene end by 6 bases; junction bases not matched to a gene: 6. The CDR3 is 15 residues long.

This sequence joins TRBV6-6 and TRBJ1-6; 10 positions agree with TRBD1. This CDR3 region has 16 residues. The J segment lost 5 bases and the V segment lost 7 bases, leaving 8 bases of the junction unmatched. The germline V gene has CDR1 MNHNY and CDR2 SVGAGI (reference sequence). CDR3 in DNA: TGTGCCAGCAATCGACCGGGACAGGGGAATAATTCACCCCTCCACTTT. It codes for CASNRPGQGNNSPLHF.

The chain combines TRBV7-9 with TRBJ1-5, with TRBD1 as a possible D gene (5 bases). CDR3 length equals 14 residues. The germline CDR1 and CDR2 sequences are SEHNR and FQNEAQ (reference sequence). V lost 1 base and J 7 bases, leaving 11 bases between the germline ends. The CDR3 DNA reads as TGTGCCAGCAGCTTAGGGGGGTCGGGACAGCCCCAGCATTTT. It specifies CASSLGGSGQPQHF.

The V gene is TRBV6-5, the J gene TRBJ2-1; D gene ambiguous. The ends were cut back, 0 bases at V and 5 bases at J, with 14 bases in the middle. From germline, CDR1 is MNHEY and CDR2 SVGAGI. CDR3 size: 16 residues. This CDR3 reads CASSYSAGSAHNEQFF. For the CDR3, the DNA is TGTGCCAGCAGTTACTCGGCAGGTAGTGCTCACAATGAGCAGTTCTTC.

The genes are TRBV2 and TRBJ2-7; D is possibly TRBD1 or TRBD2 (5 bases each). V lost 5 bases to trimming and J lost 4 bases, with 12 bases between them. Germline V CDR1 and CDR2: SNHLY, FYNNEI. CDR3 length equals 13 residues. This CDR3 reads CASSWDPSYEQYF. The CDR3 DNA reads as TGTGCCAGCAGTTGGGACCCCTCTTACGAGCAGTACTTC. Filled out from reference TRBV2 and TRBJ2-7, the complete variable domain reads EPEVTQTPSHQVTQMGQEVILRCVPISNHLYFYWYRQILGQKVEFLVSFYNNEISEKSEIFDDQFSVERPDGSNFTLKIRSTKLEDSAMYFCASSWDPSYEQYFGPGTRLTVT.

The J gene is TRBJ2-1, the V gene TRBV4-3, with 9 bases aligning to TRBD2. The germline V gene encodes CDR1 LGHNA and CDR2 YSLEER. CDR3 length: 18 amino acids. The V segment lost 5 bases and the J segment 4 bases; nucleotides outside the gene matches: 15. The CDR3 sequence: CASSRTSAGGVGYNEQFF. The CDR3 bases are TGCGCCAGCAGCAGGACTAGCGCGGGTGGAGTTGGGTACAATGAGCAGTTCTTC.

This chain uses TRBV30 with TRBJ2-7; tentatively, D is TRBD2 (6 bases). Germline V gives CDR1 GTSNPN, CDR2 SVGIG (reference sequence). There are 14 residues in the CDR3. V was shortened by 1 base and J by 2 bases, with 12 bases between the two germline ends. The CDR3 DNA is TGTGCCTGGAGTGCCCGACTAGGAGCCTACGAGCAGTACTTC. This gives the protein CAWSARLGAYEQYF. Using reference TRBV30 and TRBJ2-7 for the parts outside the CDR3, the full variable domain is SQTIHQWPATLVQPVGSPLSLECTVEGTSNPNLYWYRQAAGRGLQLLFYSVGIGQISSEVPQNLSASRPQDRQFILSSKKLLLSDSGFYLCAWSARLGAYEQYFGPGTRLTVT.

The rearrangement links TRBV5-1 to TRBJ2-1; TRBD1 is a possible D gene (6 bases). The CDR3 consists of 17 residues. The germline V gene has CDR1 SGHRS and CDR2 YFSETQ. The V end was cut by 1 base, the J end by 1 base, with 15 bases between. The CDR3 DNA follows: TGCGCCAGCAGCTTGTCTACAGGGTTCATTTCCTACAATGAGCAGTTCTTC. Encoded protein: CASSLSTGFISYNEQFF. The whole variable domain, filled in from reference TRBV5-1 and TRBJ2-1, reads KAGVTQTPRYLIKTRGQQVTLSCSPISGHRSVSWYQQTPGQGLQFLFEYFSETQRNKGNFPGRFSGRQFSNSRSEMNVSTLELGDSALYLCASSLSTGFISYNEQFFGPGTRLTVL.

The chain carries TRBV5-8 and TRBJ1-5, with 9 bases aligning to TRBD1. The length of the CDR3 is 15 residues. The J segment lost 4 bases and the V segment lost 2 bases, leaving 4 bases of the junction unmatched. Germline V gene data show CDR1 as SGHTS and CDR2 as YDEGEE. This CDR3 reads CASSLTGGGNQPQHF. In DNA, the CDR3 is TGTGCCAGCAGCTTAACAGGGGGCGGTAATCAGCCCCAGCATTTT.

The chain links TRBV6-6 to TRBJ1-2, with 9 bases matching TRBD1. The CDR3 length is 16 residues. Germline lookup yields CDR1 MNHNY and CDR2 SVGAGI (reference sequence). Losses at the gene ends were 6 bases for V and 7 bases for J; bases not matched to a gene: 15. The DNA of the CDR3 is TGTGCCAGCAGGACAATGGGGGGACAGGGCATAGGTGGCTACACCTTC. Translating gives CASRTMGGQGIGGYTF.

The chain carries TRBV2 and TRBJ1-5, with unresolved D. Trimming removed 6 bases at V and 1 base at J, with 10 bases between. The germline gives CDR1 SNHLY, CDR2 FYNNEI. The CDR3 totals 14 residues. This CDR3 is CASRRTGSNQPQHF. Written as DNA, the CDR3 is TGTGCCAGCAGACGGACGGGGAGCAATCAGCCCCAGCATTTT.

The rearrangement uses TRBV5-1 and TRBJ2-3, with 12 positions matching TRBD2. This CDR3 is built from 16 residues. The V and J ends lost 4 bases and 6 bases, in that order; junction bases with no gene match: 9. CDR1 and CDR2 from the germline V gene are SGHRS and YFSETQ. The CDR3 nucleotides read TGCGCCAGCAGCCGTTCTAGCGGGGGGGCCTTCGATACGCAGTATTTT. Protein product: CASSRSSGGAFDTQYF. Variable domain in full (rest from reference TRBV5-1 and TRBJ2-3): KAGVTQTPRYLIKTRGQQVTLSCSPISGHRSVSWYQQTPGQGLQFLFEYFSETQRNKGNFPGRFSGRQFSNSRSEMNVSTLELGDSALYLCASSRSSGGAFDTQYFGPGTRLTVL.

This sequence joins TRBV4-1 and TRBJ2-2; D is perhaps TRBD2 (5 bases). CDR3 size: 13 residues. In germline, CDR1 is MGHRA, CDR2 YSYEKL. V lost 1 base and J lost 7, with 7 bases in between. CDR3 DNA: TGCGCCAGCAGCCAAGTTCGGGGCGGGGAGCTGTTTTTT. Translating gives CASSQVRGGELFF.